Below, one T cell receptor (beta chain) is given with its context. The data were taken from a study of memory CD4+ T cells and cytomegalovirus serostatus. The data were produced by immunoSEQ multiplex PCR, yet TCRdb's version contains in-frame clones alone and is incomplete. Of about 62,000 clones listed, approximately 80% are singletons. The sort gate was single viable CD3+CD4+CD8-CD45RO+ cells for memory CD4+ T cells. With 1 base removed from V and 2 bases from J, the gap between germline ends came to 13 bases. The CDR3 runs to 16 residues. In germline, CDR1 is LNHDA, CDR2 SQIVND (reference sequence).

This receptor was taken from an adult in good health and CMV-seropositive. The chain employs TRBV19 and TRBJ2-3; weak D call: TRBD1 (6 bases). The sequenced material came from memory CD4+ T cells from blood. This CDR3 reads CASSIAAGAHTDTQYF. CDR3 nucleotide sequence: TGTGCCAGTAGTATAGCGGCAGGGGCCCACACAGATACGCAGTATTTT.